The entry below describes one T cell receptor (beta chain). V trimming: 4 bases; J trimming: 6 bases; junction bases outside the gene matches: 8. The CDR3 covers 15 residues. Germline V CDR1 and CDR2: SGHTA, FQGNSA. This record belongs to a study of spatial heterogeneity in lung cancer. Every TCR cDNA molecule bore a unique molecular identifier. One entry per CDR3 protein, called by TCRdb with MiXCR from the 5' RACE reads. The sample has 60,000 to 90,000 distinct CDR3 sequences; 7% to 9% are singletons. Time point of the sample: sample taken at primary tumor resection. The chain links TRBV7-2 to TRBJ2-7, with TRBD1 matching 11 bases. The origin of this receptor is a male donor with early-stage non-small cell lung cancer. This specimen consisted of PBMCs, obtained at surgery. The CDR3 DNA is TGTGCCAGCAGCTCATACGGACAGGGGGCGGTCGAGCAGTACTTC. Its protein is CASSSYGQGAVEQYF.